A single sample is the source of the 17 T cell receptor beta chains below, sequenced in a study of PD-L1 blockade in urothelial cancer. The repertoire was sequenced with immunoSEQ multiplex PCR; TCRdb's copy has only in-frame clones and lacks some. The sample shows under 55,000 clones, over 75% of them seen only once. The input for sequencing was PBMCs, taken around atezolizumab (anti-PD-L1) treatment. All receptors derive from a man in his forties or fifties with urothelial cancer.

This sequence joins TRBV6-6 and TRBJ2-7; 11 bases are a match to TRBD2. The V gene end was trimmed by 5 bases and the J gene end by 7 bases; junction bases not matched to a gene: 10. CDR3 length: 15 residues. Germline V gene lookup returns CDR1 MNHNY and CDR2 SVGAGI (reference sequence). CDR3 in amino acids: CASSPPGLAVYEQYF. CDR3 sequence (DNA): TGTGCCAGCAGTCCTCCGGGACTAGCGGTATATGAGCAGTACTTC.

This clone occurred a few times. The chain joins TRBV6-1 to TRBJ2-5, with a weak D call TRBD2 (6 bases). Germline V gene sequence: CDR1 MNHNS, CDR2 SASEGT. The CDR3 consists of 13 residues. Trimming pared 4 bases from V and 2 bases from J, leaving 8 bases between. The CDR3 region is CASSGGIQETQYF. The CDR3 DNA sequence: TGTGCCAGCAGTGGCGGGATACAAGAGACCCAGTACTTC.

The table lists this clone with a count of one. The chain links TRBV19 to TRBJ2-3; TRBD2 is a possible D gene (6 bases). V lost 8 bases and J lost 5, with 14 bases in between. Germline values: CDR1 LNHDA, CDR2 SQIVND (reference sequence). There are 13 residues in the CDR3. CDR3 DNA sequence: TGTGCCAGTGGGTCGGGAGTGGTAGATACGCAGTATTTT. This codes for CASGSGVVDTQYF.

The chain carries TRBV10-3 and TRBJ1-5; 8 bases line up with TRBD1. Germline V gene lookup returns CDR1 ENHRY and CDR2 SYGVKD. V shed 6 bases and J 5 bases; nucleotides not matched to a gene: 9. CDR3 length equals 15 residues. In DNA form, the CDR3 reads TGTGCCATCAGGGCCGCAGGGGGCTATGATCAGCCCCAGCATTTT. It specifies CAIRAAGGYDQPQHF.

V and J are TRBV7-9 and TRBJ2-4, with TRBD2 identical over 9 bases. Germline V gene data show CDR1 as SEHNR and CDR2 as FQNEAQ (reference sequence). J gave up 5 bases and V 4 bases, and 3 bases lay outside the gene matches. CDR3 size: 14 residues. As DNA, the CDR3 is TGTGCCAGCAGCTACCCTAGCGGGGAAAACATTCAGTACTTC. Its protein product is CASSYPSGENIQYF.

This chain connects TRBV7-9 to TRBJ1-1, with D possibly being TRBD1 (6 bases). The CDR3 loop spans 12 amino acids. Trimming left V 5 bases short and J 5 bases short, with 9 bases between. Germline V gene sequence: CDR1 SEHNR, CDR2 FQNEAQ (reference sequence). This CDR3 is CASSAGETEAFF. Here the CDR3 DNA reads TGTGCCAGCAGCGCAGGGGAGACTGAAGCTTTCTTT.

The chain has TRBV7-3 and TRBJ2-7, with 8 nucleotides matching TRBD2. Per germline, CDR1 SGHTA and CDR2 FQGTGA. This CDR3 has 15 amino acids. J was trimmed by 9 bases and V by 6 bases; bases with no gene match: 16. The CDR3 sequence is CASSSRAGEGSGQYF. In DNA form, the CDR3 reads TGTGCCAGCAGTTCTAGAGCGGGGGAAGGGAGTGGGCAGTACTTC.

In this sample, this clone turned up a few times. The chain links TRBV25-1 to TRBJ1-1; TRBD1 agrees at 7 bases. CDR1 and CDR2 from the germline V gene are MGHDK and SYGVNS. This CDR3 is 16 amino acids long. Trimming removed 4 bases from V and 4 bases from J; junction bases left unmatched: 12. CDR3 DNA sequence: TGTGCCAGCAGTGGAGACACAGGGGTCGTAGGCACTGAAGCTTTCTTT. Translated: CASSGDTGVVGTEAFF.

V gene TRBV6-6 combines with J gene TRBJ2-5, with 7 bases that match TRBD2. CDR3 length: 15 residues. Germline CDR1 and CDR2: MNHNY and SVGAGI (reference sequence). The V gene end was trimmed by 4 bases and the J gene end by 2 bases; junction bases not matched to a gene: 7. The CDR3 bases are TGTGCCAGCAGTTGGGGGGGAGTGGGTCAAGAGACCCAGTACTTC. This codes for CASSWGGVGQETQYF.

There are a few counts of this clone. The rearrangement uses TRBV5-1 and TRBJ2-7; D not certain. This CDR3 has 15 residues. Germline lookup yields CDR1 SGHRS and CDR2 YFSETQ. With 0 bases removed from V and 1 base from J, the gap between germline ends came to 11 bases. The CDR3 sequence: CASSLAWPVSYEQYF. The CDR3 coding sequence is TGCGCCAGCAGCTTGGCCTGGCCCGTTTCCTACGAGCAGTACTTC.

The rearrangement links TRBV7-9 to TRBJ1-4; tentatively, D is TRBD1 (5 bases). The CDR3 consists of 14 residues. CDR1 is SEHNR and CDR2 is FQNEAQ in the germline V gene (reference sequence). Trimming shortened V by 3 bases and J by 5 bases, and 10 bases separated the two germline ends. The CDR3 DNA is TGTGCCAGCAGCTTCTCAGGGCGCAATGAAAAACTGTTTTTT. Translating gives CASSFSGRNEKLFF.

This chain uses TRBV7-9 with TRBJ2-1; D call uncertain. Germline lookup yields CDR1 SEHNR and CDR2 FQNEAQ (reference sequence). Trimming cost V 4 bases and J 8 bases, with 18 bases left between them. This CDR3 region has 15 residues. The CDR3 spells CASSSDWSWSDEQFF. Written as DNA, the CDR3 is TGTGCCAGCAGCTCCGACTGGTCTTGGTCTGATGAGCAGTTCTTC.

The chain uses TRBV2 and TRBJ1-4; TRBD1 matches at 7 bases. There are 13 residues in the CDR3. Germline loops: CDR1 SNHLY, CDR2 FYNNEI. After removal of 11 bases from V and 6 bases from J, the junction contained 9 bases not matched to a gene. The chain's CDR3 is CADQQGPDEKLFF. The CDR3 DNA reads as TGTGCCGACCAACAGGGGCCCGATGAAAAACTGTTTTTT.

A word on this clone: This same CDR3 is encoded by further DNA sequences in the sample. The chain carries TRBV7-8 and TRBJ1-4; perhaps TRBD1 as D (5 bases). Germline V lookup: CDR1 SGHVS, CDR2 FQNEAQ. This CDR3 is built from 15 residues. V lost 3 bases, J lost 2 bases, and 10 bases lay in between. Here the CDR3 reads CASSFNAGTNEKLFF. CDR3 nucleotide sequence: TGTGCCAGCAGCTTCAACGCAGGGACTAATGAAAAACTGTTTTTT.

This clone showed up just a few times. This chain connects TRBV19 to TRBJ1-4; D is possibly TRBD1 (6 bases). Germline lookup yields CDR1 LNHDA and CDR2 SQIVND (reference sequence). The CDR3 totals 19 residues. The V end was cut by 5 bases, the J end by 0 bases, with 22 bases between. The CDR3 bases are TGTGCCAGTAGTTTCCGGGACACTCGTCTTTCGGCAACTAATGAAAAACTGTTTTTT. Protein product: CASSFRDTRLSATNEKLFF. Full variable domain (outside the CDR3, taken from reference TRBV19 and TRBJ1-4): DGGITQSPKYLFRKEGQNVTLSCEQNLNHDAMYWYRQDPGQGLRLIYYSQIVNDFQKGDIAEGYSVSREKKESFPLTVTSAQKNPTAFYLCASSFRDTRLSATNEKLFFGSGTQLSVL.

This clone turned up a few times. The genes are TRBV19 and TRBJ2-7; possible D gene TRBD1, 6 bases. Germline CDR1 LNHDA, CDR2 SQIVND (reference sequence). This CDR3 is 14 amino acids long. Trimming removed 1 base at V and 0 bases at J, with 7 bases between. CDR3 nucleotides: TGTGCCAGTAGTATAGGGACAGACTCCTACGAGCAGTACTTC. This encodes CASSIGTDSYEQYF.

This clone has just a few counts. The gene calls are TRBV18 and TRBJ2-3; TRBD1 matches at 7 bases. The CDR3 is 15 amino acids. The germline gives CDR1 KGHSH, CDR2 LQKENI. V lost 10 bases and J lost 0; bases outside the gene matches: 10. CDR3 bases: TGTGCCACCACATCCGGGACAGTAAGCACAGATACGCAGTATTTT. Translation: CATTSGTVSTDTQYF. Full variable domain (rest looked up from reference TRBV18 and TRBJ2-3): NAGVMQNPRHLVRRRGQEARLRCSPMKGHSHVYWYRQLPEEGLKFMVYLQKENIIDESGMPKERFSAEFPKEGPSILRIQQVVRGDSAAYFCATTSGTVSTDTQYFGPGTRLTVL.